This entry lists 17 T cell receptor beta chains sequenced from one sample in a study of shared clonotypes between healthy human individuals. Clones were read by immunoSEQ multiplex PCR, and TCRdb kept only the in-frame ones, dropping some. The repertoire has 1,400,000 or so clones, 98% to 99% of them found once; the top ten carry about 0.34%. Input material: naive CD4+ T cells sorted from blood. Subset indicated: CD45RA+ positively selected. These receptors came from a man aged 25-45 years in good health.

V is TRBV28 and J is TRBJ2-3; no definite D call. Trimming shortened V by 3 bases and J by 0 bases, and 7 bases separated the two germline ends. Per germline, CDR1 MDHEN and CDR2 SYDVKM. This CDR3 spans 14 amino acids. CDR3 bases: TGTGCCAGCAGTTTTAGTGCCAGCACAGATACGCAGTATTTT. It encodes CASSFSASTDTQYF.

The CDR3 DNA sequence: TGTGCCACGGCGACAGGGGTGGGTCAGCCCCAGCATTTT. Translation gives CATATGVGQPQHF. J is TRBJ1-5 and V is TRBV19; 8 bases are a match to TRBD1. Trimming at V came to 10 bases and at J to 6 bases, leaving 8 bases not matched to a gene. The CDR3 spans 13 residues. Germline-derived CDR1 and CDR2 are LNHDA and SQIVND (reference sequence).

V usage is TRBV30 and J usage is TRBJ1-3; D gene unclear. Germline V gives CDR1 GTSNPN, CDR2 SVGIG (reference sequence). The CDR3 contains 13 residues. Trimming removed 1 base at V and 0 bases at J, with 4 bases between. CDR3 sequence reads: CAWSAVSGNTIYF. Here the CDR3 DNA reads TGTGCCTGGAGTGCAGTCTCTGGAAACACCATATATTTT.

Points on this clone: Other DNA sequences within the sample encode an identical CDR3. The chain combines TRBV2 with TRBJ2-3, with D hard to call. Looked up from germline, CDR1 is SNHLY and CDR2 is FYNNEI. Trimming took 1 base from V and 3 from J, leaving 5 bases between them. The CDR3 contains 13 residues. The CDR3 DNA is TGTGCCAGCAGTGAAGTCGGGACAGATACGCAGTATTTT. Its translation is CASSEVGTDTQYF. The full variable domain, with the rest looked up from reference TRBV2 and TRBJ2-3, is EPEVTQTPSHQVTQMGQEVILRCVPISNHLYFYWYRQILGQKVEFLVSFYNNEISEKSEIFDDQFSVERPDGSNFTLKIRSTKLEDSAMYFCASSEVGTDTQYFGPGTRLTVL.

This clone was picked up one time. The chain employs TRBV4-1 and TRBJ1-3, with D hard to call. Trimming left V 3 bases short and J 9 bases short, with 15 bases between. This CDR3 spans 14 amino acids. From germline, CDR1 is MGHRA and CDR2 YSYEKL. CDR3 in DNA: TGCGCCAGCAGCCACCGACTCCGAGACCCCACCATATATTTT. Residues: CASSHRLRDPTIYF.

The V gene is TRBV6-1, the J gene TRBJ1-3; D not certain. CDR3 length: 12 amino acids. V shed 8 bases and J shed 0 bases, with 5 bases lying between them. The germline gives CDR1 MNHNS, CDR2 SASEGT. CDR3 in amino acids: CASGTSGNTIYF. CDR3 DNA sequence: TGTGCCAGCGGAACCTCTGGAAACACCATATATTTT.

The chain recombines TRBV4-1 with TRBJ2-1; D remains ambiguous. Germline CDR1 reads MGHRA; CDR2 reads YSYEKL. This CDR3 region has 16 residues. V was cut by 5 bases and J by 3 bases, with 17 bases left in between. The CDR3 here is CASSAPNGVNYNEQFF. CDR3 coding DNA: TGCGCCAGCAGCGCCCCGAATGGAGTTAACTACAATGAGCAGTTCTTC.

The genes are TRBV4-2 and TRBJ1-2; TRBD1 aligns across 9 bases. Germline V gene sequence: CDR1 LGHNA, CDR2 YNFKEQ. This CDR3 spans 15 amino acids. Trimming cost V 4 bases and J 5 bases; bases outside gene matches: 8. The CDR3 nucleotides are TGTGCCAGCAGCCTACAGGGGGCGCCTTCTTATGGCTACACCTTC. Encoded protein: CASSLQGAPSYGYTF.

The V gene is TRBV5-5, the J gene TRBJ1-5; the D gene is possibly TRBD1 (6 bases). In germline, CDR1 is SGHKS, CDR2 YYEKEE (reference sequence). The CDR3 has 15 residues. The V end lost 2 bases, the J end lost 3 bases, and 12 bases lay between the germline ends. CDR3 coding DNA: TGTGCCAGCAGCTTTTTTGGGGGCCCCAATCAGCCCCAGCATTTT. This sequence encodes CASSFFGGPNQPQHF.

This chain joins TRBV18 and TRBJ1-3; TRBD1 agrees at 7 bases. Trimming removed 3 bases from V and 0 bases from J; junction bases left unmatched: 8. The CDR3 is made up of 17 amino acids. Per germline, CDR1 KGHSH and CDR2 LQKENI. The CDR3, as DNA: TGTGCCAGCTCACCTCGGGACAGTCCGAGCTCTGGAAACACCATATATTTT. Amino acids: CASSPRDSPSSGNTIYF.

The chain employs TRBV7-2 and TRBJ2-7, with 8 nucleotides matching TRBD2. Germline CDR1 SGHTA, CDR2 FQGNSA. V trimming: 5 bases; J trimming: 4 bases; junction bases outside the gene matches: 10. The CDR3 has 15 amino acids. The CDR3 sequence: CASSPRREGRYEQYF. CDR3 sequence (DNA): TGTGCCAGCAGCCCCCGCCGGGAGGGCCGGTACGAGCAGTACTTC.

The chain joins TRBV9 to TRBJ1-2, with D uncertain. Trimming took 0 bases from V and 8 from J, leaving 17 bases between them. This CDR3 has 15 residues. Germline-derived CDR1 and CDR2 are SGDLS and YYNGEE. CDR3 in DNA: TGTGCCAGCAGCGTAGACGGGGAAATGGCCAAAGGCTACACCTTC. This gives the protein CASSVDGEMAKGYTF. The full variable domain, with the rest looked up from reference TRBV9 and TRBJ1-2, is DSGVTQTPKHLITATGQRVTLRCSPRSGDLSVYWYQQSLDQGLQFLIQYYNGEERAKGNILERFSAQQFPDLHSELNLSSLELGDSALYFCASSVDGEMAKGYTFGSGTRLTVV.

The rearrangement uses TRBV5-1 and TRBJ2-2; 8 bases agree with TRBD2. The V gene end was trimmed by 1 base and the J gene end by 4 bases; junction bases not matched to a gene: 3. This CDR3 region has 15 residues. In germline, CDR1 is SGHRS, CDR2 YFSETQ. CDR3 sequence (DNA): TGCGCCAGCAGCTTGCAGCGGGAGAGCACCGGGGAGCTGTTTTTT. It encodes CASSLQRESTGELFF.

CDR3 in amino acids: CATSRDPVDQYNEQFF. The CDR3 DNA sequence: TGTGCCACCAGCAGAGACCCAGTAGACCAATACAATGAGCAGTTCTTC. This sequence joins TRBV15 and TRBJ2-1; D not resolved. V lost 0 bases to trimming and J lost 4 bases, with 13 bases between them. The CDR3 runs to 16 residues. Germline CDR1 is LNHNV and CDR2 is YYDKDF (reference sequence).

The chain joins TRBV5-4 to TRBJ2-7; 7 bases align to TRBD1. V lost 4 bases and J lost 3; bases outside the gene matches: 7. The CDR3 has 14 amino acids. CDR1 and CDR2 (germline): SGHNT, YYREEE (reference sequence). CDR3 amino acids: CASSKGQSRYEQYF. The DNA of the CDR3 is TGTGCCAGCAGCAAGGGACAGTCCCGCTACGAGCAGTACTTC.

V is TRBV7-2 and J is TRBJ2-1, with D perhaps TRBD1 (6 bases). Germline V gene lookup returns CDR1 SGHTA and CDR2 FQGNSA. The CDR3 spans 17 residues. The V end lost 5 bases, the J end lost 0 bases, and 17 bases lay between the germline ends. DNA for the CDR3: TGTGCCAGCAGCCCCTTTATGCAGGGGAGCTCCTACAATGAGCAGTTCTTC. As protein: CASSPFMQGSSYNEQFF.

This sequence joins TRBV7-2 and TRBJ2-3; TRBD2 matches 15 bases. The germline CDR1 and CDR2 sequences are SGHTA and FQGNSA. The CDR3 totals 18 residues. The V segment lost 1 base and the J segment 4 bases; nucleotides outside the gene matches: 6. The CDR3 nucleotides are TGTGCCAGCAGCTTAGTGGGGACTAGCGGGAGGCTCGCAGATACGCAGTATTTT. It yields the protein CASSLVGTSGRLADTQYF.